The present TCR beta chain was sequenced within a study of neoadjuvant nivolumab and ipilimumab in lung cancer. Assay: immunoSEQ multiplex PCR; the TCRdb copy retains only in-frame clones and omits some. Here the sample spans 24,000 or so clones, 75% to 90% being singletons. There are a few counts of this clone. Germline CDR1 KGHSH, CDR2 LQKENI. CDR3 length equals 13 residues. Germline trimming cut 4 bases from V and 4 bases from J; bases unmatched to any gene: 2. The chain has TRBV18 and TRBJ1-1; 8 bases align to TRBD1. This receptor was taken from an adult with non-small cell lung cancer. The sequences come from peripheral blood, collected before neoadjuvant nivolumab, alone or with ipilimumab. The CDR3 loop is CASSQGQGTEAFF. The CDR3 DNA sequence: TGTGCCAGCTCACAAGGACAGGGCACTGAAGCTTTCTTT.